This T cell receptor (beta chain) was retrieved from a study of T cell repertoires in cytomegalovirus infection. The CDR3 sequence is 13 residues long. Germline CDR1 is SGHTA and CDR2 is FQGNSA. Trimming left V 7 bases short and J 6 bases short, with 13 bases between. TCRdb reanalysed the reads using MiXCR and keeps one entry per CDR3 protein. The sample shows 100,000 or so distinct CDR3 sequences, approximately 16% of them seen only once. This clonotype has only a few counts. V and J are TRBV7-2 and TRBJ2-1; TRBD1 is a possible D gene (5 bases). What was sequenced was PBMCs. The TCR comes from a human donor in good health (CMV status not recorded). Some clones in this sample may be carry-over from other donors' samples. In nucleotides, the CDR3 is TGTGCCAGCACCGTGACAGTTTCCAATGAGCAGTTCTTC. This codes for CASTVTVSNEQFF.